These 30 T cell receptor beta chains came from one sample sequenced in a study of cytomegalovirus exposure and HLA in healthy donors. Produced via immunoSEQ multiplex PCR; TCRdb's table is partial and in-frame only. The table includes more than 250,000 clones, around 87% detected once. Material: PBMCs. Every receptor here comes from a woman under 40 in good health and CMV-seropositive.

To note about this clone: Other DNA sequences in the same sample also yield this CDR3. The chain recombines TRBV28 with TRBJ2-1; 10 bases align to TRBD2. Germline V gene data show CDR1 as MDHEN and CDR2 as SYDVKM. This CDR3 region has 16 residues. V lost 5 bases and J lost 4; bases outside the gene matches: 8. The CDR3 DNA reads TGTGCCAGCAGTCCCCGACTAGCGGGCACTTACAATGAGCAGTTCTTC. Encoded protein: CASSPRLAGTYNEQFF.

The chain has TRBV30 and TRBJ2-1; the D is unclear. CDR1 GTSNPN and CDR2 SVGIG come from the germline V gene (reference sequence). The CDR3 loop spans 14 amino acids. Trimming removed 2 bases from V and 7 bases from J, with 15 bases in between. In DNA, the CDR3 is TGTGCCTGGAGTCGATTGGGGTTGGGGAATGAGCAGTTCTTC. Its protein is CAWSRLGLGNEQFF.

The rearrangement links TRBV4-1 to TRBJ2-2; 7 bases agree with TRBD2. CDR3 size: 16 residues. Unmatched junction bases numbered 5, after V lost 0 bases and J lost 4 bases. Germline V gene data show CDR1 as MGHRA and CDR2 as YSYEKL. The CDR3 DNA reads as TGCGCCAGCAGCCAAGATCCCTGGGGGGGCACCGGGGAGCTGTTTTTT. This encodes CASSQDPWGGTGELFF.

The chain joins TRBV5-1 to TRBJ1-1; 10 bases are a match to TRBD1. Trimming removed 4 bases from V and 5 bases from J; junction bases left unmatched: 8. The germline V gene has CDR1 SGHRS and CDR2 YFSETQ. CDR3 length: 15 residues. CDR3 coding DNA: TGCGCCAGCAGCAGCGGACAGGGGGTTGGTACTGAAGCTTTCTTT. Encoded protein: CASSSGQGVGTEAFF.

For the CDR3, the DNA is TGTGCCAGCAAGGAATTTAACTATGGCTACACCTTC. Encoded protein: CASKEFNYGYTF. V is TRBV5-4 and J is TRBJ1-2; D is uncertain. The germline V gene has CDR1 SGHNT and CDR2 YYREEE (reference sequence). This CDR3 region has 12 residues. V lost 6 bases and J 1 base, leaving 7 bases between the germline ends.

This clone came up once. The chain combines TRBV4-3 with TRBJ2-7; tentatively, D is TRBD2 (5 bases). With 4 bases removed from V and 3 bases from J, the gap between germline ends came to 16 bases. CDR1 is LGHNA, CDR2 YSLEER, per germline. The CDR3 consists of 15 residues. The CDR3, as DNA: TGCGCCAGCAGCCGATCCCCGGGGAGTGGCTACGAGCAGTACTTC. This codes for CASSRSPGSGYEQYF.

This chain links TRBV30 with TRBJ2-7, with D uncertain. With 0 bases removed from V and 3 bases from J, the gap between germline ends came to 12 bases. The germline V gene encodes CDR1 GTSNPN and CDR2 SVGIG (reference sequence). This CDR3 is built from 14 residues. This chain's CDR3 is CAWSVLHNGYEQYF. The CDR3 region has the DNA TGTGCCTGGAGTGTACTGCACAATGGCTACGAGCAGTACTTC.

V is TRBV7-3 and J is TRBJ2-3; 12 nucleotides line up with TRBD2. J was trimmed by 6 bases and V by 10 bases; bases with no gene match: 8. This CDR3 is 14 amino acids long. Germline V gene data show CDR1 as SGHTA and CDR2 as FQGTGA. CDR3 sequence: CATSSGREYDTQYF. In DNA form, the CDR3 reads TGTGCCACCTCTAGCGGGAGGGAGTACGATACGCAGTATTTT.

The J gene is TRBJ2-1, the V gene TRBV11-2; perhaps TRBD2 as D (6 bases). Trimming stripped 6 bases from V and 0 bases from J, with 12 bases between. CDR1 is SGHAT and CDR2 is FQNNGV in the germline V gene. The CDR3 runs to 15 residues. CDR3 sequence (DNA): TGTGCCAGCAGGCCACGGGAGAGCTCCTACAATGAGCAGTTCTTC. Protein: CASRPRESSYNEQFF.

Here the CDR3 reads CASTERGPNQPQHF. In DNA form, the CDR3 reads TGTGCCAGCACCGAACGGGGGCCCAATCAGCCCCAGCATTTT. The rearrangement joins TRBV28 to TRBJ1-5; a weak D match, TRBD1 (6 bases). V lost 7 bases and J 3 bases, leaving 13 bases between the germline ends. The CDR3 has 14 residues. The germline V gene encodes CDR1 MDHEN and CDR2 SYDVKM.

The chain has TRBV28 and TRBJ2-5, with TRBD1 matching over 7 bases. The CDR3 loop spans 13 amino acids. The V gene's germline CDR1 is MDHEN and CDR2 SYDVKM. V gave up 4 bases and J gave up 4 bases; unmatched junction bases: 3. CDR3 sequence (DNA): TGTGCCAGCAGTTCCGGGGACAGAGAGACCCAGTACTTC. Its translation is CASSSGDRETQYF.

This chain connects TRBV5-6 to TRBJ2-1; TRBD2 agrees at 12 bases. CDR1 SGHDT and CDR2 YYEEEE come from the germline V gene. The CDR3 runs to 17 residues. V lost 6 bases to trimming and J lost 6 bases; unmatched junction nucleotides: 13. The CDR3 bases are TGTGCCAGCACCTCGCGAACTAGCGGGGGGATACTCAATGAGCAGTTCTTC. Translated: CASTSRTSGGILNEQFF.

This clone was counted a few times. The chain is built from TRBV7-2 and TRBJ1-1; tentatively, D is TRBD1 (6 bases). This CDR3 comprises 13 residues. Between the trimmed V and J ends, which lost 2 bases and 4 bases, there was a span of 8 bases. Germline V gene lookup returns CDR1 SGHTA and CDR2 FQGNSA. The CDR3: CASSLKQGTEAFF. In DNA, the CDR3 is TGTGCCAGCAGCTTAAAACAGGGCACTGAAGCTTTCTTT.

The chain links TRBV30 to TRBJ2-6; weak D call: TRBD1 (6 bases). This CDR3 comprises 16 residues. Germline V gene lookup returns CDR1 GTSNPN and CDR2 SVGIG (reference sequence). Trimming cost V 4 bases and J 0 bases, with 13 bases left between them. The CDR3 DNA follows: TGTGCCTGGATTCCGGGACAAGACTCTGGGGCCAACGTCCTGACTTTC. Protein sequence: CAWIPGQDSGANVLTF.

This clone is a singleton in its sample. The chain carries TRBV5-5 and TRBJ2-3; D ambiguous. V shed 2 bases and J shed 1 base, with 11 bases lying between them. The CDR3 spans 15 residues. Germline assignment: CDR1 SGHKS and CDR2 YYEKEE (reference sequence). The CDR3 is CASSLVLTRTDTQYF. The CDR3 nucleotides are TGTGCCAGCAGCTTAGTTCTTACCCGCACAGATACGCAGTATTTT. The complete variable domain, with remaining parts taken from reference TRBV5-5 and TRBJ2-3, reads DAGVTQSPTHLIKTRGQQVTLRCSPISGHKSVSWYQQVLGQGPQFIFQYYEKEERGRGNFPDRFSARQFPNYSSELNVNALLLGDSALYLCASSLVLTRTDTQYFGPGTRLTVL.

The genes are TRBV7-6 and TRBJ2-7; TRBD1 aligns across 9 bases. The ends lost 1 base at V and 3 bases at J; junction bases unmatched: 4. This CDR3 region has 15 residues. Germline V lookup: CDR1 SGHVS, CDR2 FNYEAQ. CDR3 loop: CASSLGTGALYEQYF. Here the CDR3 DNA reads TGTGCCAGCAGCTTAGGGACAGGGGCCCTCTACGAGCAGTACTTC.

The chain combines TRBV29-1 with TRBJ2-2; 9 bases match TRBD1. The CDR3 extends over 14 amino acids. The junction had 9 bases not matched to a gene; V was cut back by 6 bases and J by 7 bases. CDR1 and CDR2 from the germline V gene are SQVTM and ANQGSEA. The CDR3 here is CSVPGTGSLGELFF. In nucleotides, the CDR3 is TGCAGCGTCCCCGGGACAGGGTCTCTCGGGGAGCTGTTTTTT.

This clone was detected a few times. At the DNA level, this CDR3 is encoded by other sequences in the same sample as well. The CDR3 DNA follows: TGTGCCAGCAGCGTAGGATCAGCGGGAGGATACAATGAGCAGTTCTTC. Amino acid sequence: CASSVGSAGGYNEQFF. The chain has TRBV9 and TRBJ2-1; 9 bases are a match to TRBD2. Germline CDR1 reads SGDLS; CDR2 reads YYNGEE. This CDR3 region has 16 residues. The trim removed 0 bases at V and 4 bases at J, leaving 5 bases unmatched.

The chain combines TRBV27 with TRBJ2-1; TRBD1 matches 9 bases. The length of the CDR3 is 14 residues. CDR1 and CDR2 from the germline V gene are MNHEY and SMNVEV (reference sequence). The junction had 4 bases not matched to a gene; V was cut back by 7 bases and J by 3 bases. Written as DNA, the CDR3 is TGTGCCAGCAAACCGGGACAGGGCTACAATGAGCAGTTCTTC. It yields the protein CASKPGQGYNEQFF.

This chain joins TRBV2 and TRBJ2-5, with 9 bases identical to TRBD2. Germline lookup yields CDR1 SNHLY and CDR2 FYNNEI. The V gene end was trimmed by 4 bases and the J gene end by 5 bases; junction bases not matched to a gene: 8. This CDR3 spans 15 amino acids. CDR3 bases: TGTGCCAGCAGTGGATCCGGGACTAGCACCGAGACCCAGTACTTC. Protein product: CASSGSGTSTETQYF.

V usage is TRBV9 and J usage is TRBJ2-7; 10 bases line up with TRBD2. Germline V gene lookup returns CDR1 SGDLS and CDR2 YYNGEE. The CDR3 runs 16 residues. The ends lost 0 bases at V and 2 bases at J; junction bases unmatched: 5. The CDR3 is CASSVGASGSPYEQYF. In nucleotides, the CDR3 is TGTGCCAGCAGCGTAGGGGCTAGCGGGAGCCCCTACGAGCAGTACTTC.

The chain employs TRBV4-2 and TRBJ1-1, with D perhaps TRBD1 (6 bases). The CDR3 loop spans 19 amino acids. V was pared by 4 bases and J by 3 bases, with 27 bases between. Germline CDR1 reads LGHNA; CDR2 reads YNFKEQ. DNA of the CDR3: TGTGCCAGCAGCCTAACCACTGGTCGGGGGCCGGTGGGGGACACTGAAGCTTTCTTT. It translates to CASSLTTGRGPVGDTEAFF.

This clone was counted a single time. The genes are TRBV5-6 and TRBJ1-2, with 9 nucleotides matching TRBD1. With V trimmed by 2 bases and J by 5 bases, 1 base remained unmatched. The CDR3 is made up of 13 amino acids. Germline loops: CDR1 SGHDT, CDR2 YYEEEE. The CDR3 DNA reads as TGTGCCAGCAGCTTAGGGACAGGGTATGGCTACACCTTC. It yields the protein CASSLGTGYGYTF.

The chain joins TRBV5-1 to TRBJ2-1; 10 bases are a match to TRBD2. This CDR3 is built from 17 residues. Trimming removed 4 bases from V and 3 bases from J; junction bases left unmatched: 10. Germline CDR1 and CDR2: SGHRS and YFSETQ. The CDR3 DNA sequence: TGCGCCAGCAGCCCGATACCGGGACTAGCGAACTACAATGAGCAGTTCTTC. Translation: CASSPIPGLANYNEQFF.

This chain's CDR3 is CASSESAGRGLNTEAFF. The CDR3 region has the DNA TGTGCCAGCAGTGAATCCGCAGGGAGAGGATTGAACACTGAAGCTTTCTTT. The chain has TRBV25-1 and TRBJ1-1; possible D gene TRBD1, 5 bases. The CDR3 has 17 amino acids. Trimming shortened V by 1 base and J by 0 bases, and 15 bases separated the two germline ends. Germline CDR1 reads MGHDK; CDR2 reads SYGVNS. The variable domain in full, completed from reference TRBV25-1 and TRBJ1-1, reads EADIYQTPRYLVIGTGKKITLECSQTMGHDKMYWYQQDPGMELHLIHYSYGVNSTEKGDLSSESTVSRIRTEHFPLTLESARPSHTSQYLCASSESAGRGLNTEAFFGQGTRLTVV.

This chain joins TRBV29-1 and TRBJ2-1, with D tentatively TRBD1 or TRBD2 (6 bases each). This CDR3 comprises 15 residues. Germline-derived CDR1 and CDR2 are SQVTM and ANQGSEA. The V and J ends lost 6 bases and 3 bases respectively, with 18 bases between them. The CDR3 region has the DNA TGCAGCGTAGAGGGCGGGGCAGGGGTCTACAATGAGCAGTTCTTC. It yields the protein CSVEGGAGVYNEQFF.

The chain links TRBV5-1 to TRBJ2-5; 7 positions match TRBD2. Germline V gene lookup returns CDR1 SGHRS and CDR2 YFSETQ. Trimming cost V 3 bases and J 3 bases; bases outside gene matches: 5. The CDR3 totals 14 residues. The CDR3, as DNA: TGCGCCAGCAGCTCCGGACTAGTGGAAGAGACCCAGTACTTC. Translation: CASSSGLVEETQYF.

The rearrangement joins TRBV5-1 to TRBJ1-1; D remains ambiguous. Germline V lookup: CDR1 SGHRS, CDR2 YFSETQ. V lost 2 bases to trimming and J lost 2 bases, with 10 bases between them. The CDR3 is 14 amino acids. The CDR3 loop reads CASSFYGSNTEAFF. CDR3 bases: TGCGCCAGCAGCTTCTACGGCTCCAACACTGAAGCTTTCTTT.

The chain uses TRBV28 and TRBJ2-5; 7 nucleotides align to TRBD1. CDR1 and CDR2 from the germline V gene are MDHEN and SYDVKM. Trimming took 5 bases from V and 1 from J; bases not matched to a gene: 4. The CDR3 extends over 14 amino acids. DNA of the CDR3: TGTGCCAGCAGTACCCAGGGGGTCCAAGAGACCCAGTACTTC. Translated: CASSTQGVQETQYF.

V gene TRBV30 combines with J gene TRBJ2-7; 14 bases fit TRBD2. The CDR3 covers 15 residues. With 0 bases clipped from V and 7 bases from J, the junction kept 5 bases outside the gene matches. Per germline, CDR1 GTSNPN and CDR2 SVGIG (reference sequence). CDR3 sequence: CAWSVGLAGVGEQYF. The CDR3 nucleotides read TGTGCCTGGAGTGTGGGACTAGCGGGAGTCGGTGAGCAGTACTTC.